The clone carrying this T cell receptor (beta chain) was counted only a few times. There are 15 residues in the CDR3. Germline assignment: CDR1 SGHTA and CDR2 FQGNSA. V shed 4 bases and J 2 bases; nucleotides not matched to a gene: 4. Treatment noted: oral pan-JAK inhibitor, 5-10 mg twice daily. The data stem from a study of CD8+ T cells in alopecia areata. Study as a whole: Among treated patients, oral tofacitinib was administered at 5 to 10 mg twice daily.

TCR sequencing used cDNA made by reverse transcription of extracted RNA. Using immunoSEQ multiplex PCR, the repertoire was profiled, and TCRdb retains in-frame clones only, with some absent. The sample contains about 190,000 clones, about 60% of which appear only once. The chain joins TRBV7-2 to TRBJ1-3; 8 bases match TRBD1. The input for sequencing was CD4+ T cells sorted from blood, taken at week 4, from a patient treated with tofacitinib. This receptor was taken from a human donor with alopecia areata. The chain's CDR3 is CASSSPDRAGNTIYF. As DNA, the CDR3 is TGTGCCAGCAGCTCTCCGGACAGGGCTGGAAACACCATATATTTT. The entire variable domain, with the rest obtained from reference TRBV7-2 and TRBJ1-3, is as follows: GAGVSQSPSNKVTEKGKDVELRCDPISGHTALYWYRQSLGQGLEFLIYFQGNSAPDKSGLPSDRFSAERTGGSVSTLTIQRTQQEDSAVYLCASSSPDRAGNTIYFGEGSWLTVV.